This record looks at one TCR beta chain sequence and its context. The CDR3 consists of 16 residues. The germline V gene has CDR1 SGHNT and CDR2 YENEEA. These data belong to a study of OX40 agonist ivuxolimab in advanced cancers. Study context: Ivuxolimab, which patients received intravenously every 2 weeks, was dosed at 0.01 to 10 mg/kg.

Systemic immunosuppression or a history of autoimmune disease excluded patients. Data came from immunoSEQ multiplex PCR; TCRdb stores just in-frame clones and leaves some out. The profile shows 96,000 or so clones, about 80% of them singletons. The sample here was CD4+ or CD8+ T cells sorted from blood, taken in a trial of the OX40 agonist ivuxolimab. The chain links TRBV11-3 to TRBJ2-5, with a possible D match to TRBD2 (6 bases). The J call may be in error: the DNA end matches TRBJ2-7 better. This TCR derives from an adult with an advanced solid tumor such as melanoma, head and neck, liver or kidney cancer. The CDR3: CASSSGVGSSSYEQYF. CDR3 sequence (DNA): TGTGCCAGCAGCTCGGGGGTAGGATCGAGCTCCTACGAGCAGTACTTC.